This T cell receptor beta chain was retrieved from a study of blood T cell repertoires in COVID-19. The germline V gene encodes CDR1 SEHNR and CDR2 FQNEAQ (reference sequence). The length of the CDR3 is 13 residues. Trimming took 5 bases from V and 2 from J, leaving 9 bases between them. The method was immunoSEQ multiplex PCR; TCRdb's version includes in-frame clones alone and lacks a portion of them. Of around 400,000 clones in the sample, more than 70% were seen once. V usage is TRBV7-9 and J usage is TRBJ1-2; no clear D. The sequenced material came from PBMCs or T cells enriched from blood (not recorded which). This clonotype originated in a woman between 18 and 29 years old who had been exposed to COVID-19. CDR3 protein: CASSHPANYGYTF. The CDR3 DNA reads TGTGCCAGCAGCCATCCAGCGAACTATGGCTACACCTTC.